Described below is a single T cell receptor beta chain sequence and its context. Its antigen is undetermined. This record comes from a study of cytomegalovirus exposure and HLA in healthy donors. On the study more broadly: Per a later analysis, the approximately 600 first-cohort and approximately 120 validation repertoires shared one platform.

Sequencing was performed with immunoSEQ multiplex PCR; in TCRdb, only in-frame clones are kept and a portion is missing. The sample has about 250,000 clones; about 90% are singletons. Study results and caveats: Some public TCRs appeared in many individuals, while most sequences were rare. Specificity of a few CMV-associated chains for CMV antigens was verified in vitro.

Specimen: PBMCs. The receptor's source is a man aged 18 to 29 in good health and CMV-seropositive.

The CDR3 DNA reads as TGCGCCAGCAGCTTGATACCGGGAGGACAAGAGACCCAGTACTTC. Translation: CASSLIPGGQETQYF. This chain uses TRBV5-1 with TRBJ2-5; 7 bases agree with TRBD2. Germline V gene data show CDR1 as SGHRS and CDR2 as YFSETQ. Trimming at V came to 1 base and at J to 2 bases, leaving 5 bases not matched to a gene. This CDR3 region has 15 residues.